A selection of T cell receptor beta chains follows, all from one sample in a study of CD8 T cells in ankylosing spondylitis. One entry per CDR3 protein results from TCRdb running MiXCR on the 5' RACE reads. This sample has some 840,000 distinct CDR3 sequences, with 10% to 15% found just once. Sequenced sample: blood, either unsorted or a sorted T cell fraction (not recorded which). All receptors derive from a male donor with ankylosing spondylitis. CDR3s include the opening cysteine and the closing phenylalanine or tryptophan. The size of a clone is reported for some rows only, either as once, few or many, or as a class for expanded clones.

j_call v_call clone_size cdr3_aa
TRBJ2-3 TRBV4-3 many CASSQVAHPSTQYF
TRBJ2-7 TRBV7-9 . CASSLGGSSSYEQYF
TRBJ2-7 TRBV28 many CASRGTGSSYEQYF
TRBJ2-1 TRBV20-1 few CSARTGIWSYNEQFF
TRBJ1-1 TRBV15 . CATSRGLTTEAFF
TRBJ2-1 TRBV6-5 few CASSYPASGKGAYNEQFF
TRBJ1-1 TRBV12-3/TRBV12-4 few CASSRQDFTEAFF
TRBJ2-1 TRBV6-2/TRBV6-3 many CAQRGLDKQQFF
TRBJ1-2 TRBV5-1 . CASSASGTPYGYTF
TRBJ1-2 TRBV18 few CASSPFNYNYGYTF
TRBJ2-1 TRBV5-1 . CASHGQGLDEQFF
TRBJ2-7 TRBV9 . CASSTRRDSMHEQYF
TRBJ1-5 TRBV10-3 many CAISPDRDQPQHF
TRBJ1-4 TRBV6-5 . CASSYDRDWEKLFF
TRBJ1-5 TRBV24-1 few CATSERQYNQPQHF
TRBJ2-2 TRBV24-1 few CATSDPGTGRDTGELFF
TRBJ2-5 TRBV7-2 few CASSYSRELQETQYF
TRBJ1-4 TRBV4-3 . CASSQWTVEKLFF
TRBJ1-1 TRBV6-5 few CASSWLGTEAFF